The 16 T cell receptor beta chains in this list originate from one sample, sequenced in a study of T cells in localized non-small cell lung cancer. Clones were sequenced by immunoSEQ multiplex PCR, and TCRdb holds only the in-frame ones, with some missing. The table lists about 52,000 clones, around nine tenths of them singletons. Sequenced material: PBMCs, taken before any cancer treatment. The source of these receptors is a female donor with stage II lung adenocarcinoma.

This clone was counted a few times. The gene calls are TRBV5-1 and TRBJ1-6; 10 nucleotides agree with TRBD1. Unmatched junction bases numbered 5, after V lost 0 bases and J lost 11 bases. Germline CDR1 and CDR2: SGHRS and YFSETQ. The CDR3 contains 15 residues. CDR3 region: CASSLEGDRGAPLHF. The CDR3 DNA is TGCGCCAGCAGCTTGGAGGGGGACAGGGGTGCACCCCTCCACTTT.

CDR3 DNA: TGCGCCAGCAGCTTGGACCAGGGAGATACGCAGTATTTT. Protein: CASSLDQGDTQYF. The gene calls are TRBV5-1 and TRBJ2-3; maybe TRBD1 (5 bases). V was clipped by 0 bases and J by 5 bases, with 7 bases between them. The germline CDR1 and CDR2 sequences are SGHRS and YFSETQ. The CDR3 is 13 residues long.

The chain is built from TRBV9 and TRBJ2-1, with D unclear. The CDR3 has 13 amino acids. In germline, CDR1 is SGDLS, CDR2 YYNGEE. V lost 0 bases to trimming and J lost 8 bases, with 9 bases between them. CDR3 nucleotides: TGTGCCAGCAGCGTAGCAGCCCCCGATGAGCAGTTCTTC. Translated: CASSVAAPDEQFF.

Comments on this clone: An end of the junction differs from the germline gene, which may be a read error. The chain has TRBV2 and TRBJ2-7; 10 positions agree with TRBD1. Per the germline V gene, CDR1 is SNHLY and CDR2 is FYNNEI. The CDR3 has 15 amino acids. CDR3 sequence (DNA): TGTGCCAGCAGTGAAACGGTGGGGACAGGGGAGAGCACGAACTTC. It is translated as CASSETVGTGESTNF.

The chain uses TRBV4-1 and TRBJ1-2; TRBD1 agrees at 7 bases. V was clipped by 0 bases and J by 4 bases; unmatched bases: 2. Germline CDR1 reads MGHRA; CDR2 reads YSYEKL. There are 14 residues in the CDR3. The CDR3 DNA sequence: TGCGCCAGCAGCCAAGATAACAGGGGCTATGGCTACACCTTC. It codes for CASSQDNRGYGYTF.

This chain joins TRBV28 and TRBJ1-2; 7 positions agree with TRBD1. Germline CDR1 and CDR2: MDHEN and SYDVKM. V lost 8 bases to trimming and J lost 5 bases; unmatched junction nucleotides: 17. The CDR3 is 16 residues long. The CDR3 sequence is CASGLIPKGQDYGYTF. As DNA, the CDR3 is TGTGCCAGCGGATTAATTCCTAAAGGACAGGATTATGGCTACACCTTC.

This clone was detected only once. Different DNA sequences within this sample yield the same CDR3. This chain joins TRBV6-5 and TRBJ1-2; D is perhaps TRBD1 (5 bases). Germline CDR1 is MNHEY and CDR2 is SVGAGI. This CDR3 contains 15 residues. V gave up 4 bases and J gave up 0 bases, with 12 bases separating them. The CDR3 DNA reads as TGTGCCAGCAGTTCCCCGGACATCTCTAACTATGGCTACACCTTC. Protein sequence: CASSSPDISNYGYTF.

The chain recombines TRBV6-6 with TRBJ1-1; 7 bases align to TRBD1. This CDR3 is 12 amino acids long. Germline trimming cut 8 bases from V and 4 bases from J; bases unmatched to any gene: 4. Looked up from germline, CDR1 is MNHNY and CDR2 is SVGAGI (reference sequence). This CDR3 is CASGDRGTEAFF. The CDR3 nucleotides are TGTGCCAGCGGGGACAGAGGCACTGAAGCTTTCTTT.

This chain uses TRBV5-1 with TRBJ2-5, with 8 bases aligning to TRBD2. The CDR3 has 14 residues. The V gene end was trimmed by 0 bases and the J gene end by 6 bases; junction bases not matched to a gene: 4. In germline, CDR1 is SGHRS, CDR2 YFSETQ. In DNA, the CDR3 is TGCGCCAGCAGCTTGGACGGGGGGGCGAAGACCCAGTACTTC. It encodes CASSLDGGAKTQYF.

This chain links TRBV20-1 with TRBJ1-2; D not resolved. There are 11 residues in the CDR3. V dropped 7 bases and J dropped 4 bases, with 10 bases sitting between them. Germline lookup yields CDR1 DFQATT and CDR2 SNEGSKA (reference sequence). The CDR3 DNA reads as TGCAGTGTGCAGCTACCCTATGGCTACACCTTC. Its protein product is CSVQLPYGYTF.

DNA of the CDR3: TGTGCCTGGAGTGTAGCCAAAAACATTCAGTACTTC. Translated: CAWSVAKNIQYF. The chain employs TRBV30 and TRBJ2-4; D is unresolved. Between the trimmed V and J ends, which lost 0 bases and 0 bases, there was a span of 0 bases. Germline-derived CDR1 and CDR2 are GTSNPN and SVGIG (reference sequence). This CDR3 spans 12 amino acids.

The chain employs TRBV2 and TRBJ1-5; 7 nucleotides align to TRBD1. The CDR3 is 14 residues long. The junction had 7 bases not matched to a gene; V was cut back by 5 bases and J by 6 bases. In germline, CDR1 is SNHLY, CDR2 FYNNEI. This chain's CDR3 is CASSLTGMGQPQHF. CDR3 sequence (DNA): TGTGCCAGCAGTTTGACAGGGATGGGTCAGCCCCAGCATTTT.

The chain combines TRBV5-1 with TRBJ2-5; TRBD1 matches 8 bases. Losses at the gene ends were 7 bases for V and 1 base for J; bases not matched to a gene: 6. The CDR3 loop spans 14 amino acids. Germline CDR1 SGHRS, CDR2 YFSETQ. The CDR3 nucleotides read TGCGCCAGCGACAGGGGCGGCCCCCAAGAGACCCAGTACTTC. Residues: CASDRGGPQETQYF.

This chain connects TRBV10-2 to TRBJ1-2; no clear D. The CDR3 covers 15 residues. V was cut by 3 bases and J by 4 bases, with 15 bases left in between. CDR1 is WSHSY, CDR2 SAAADI, per germline. CDR3 amino acids: CASSDWIEAGYGYTF. For the CDR3, the DNA is TGCGCCAGCAGTGATTGGATTGAGGCCGGCTATGGCTACACCTTC.

The chain joins TRBV6-5 to TRBJ2-3; 8 nucleotides agree with TRBD2. J gave up 6 bases and V 2 bases, and 4 bases lay outside the gene matches. Looked up from germline, CDR1 is MNHEY and CDR2 is SVGAGI. The CDR3 runs 14 residues. The CDR3 loop reads CASSYAGGRDTQYF. In DNA, the CDR3 is TGTGCCAGCAGTTACGCGGGGGGTAGGGATACGCAGTATTTT.

The chain has TRBV27 and TRBJ2-6; possibly TRBD1 for D (6 bases). V shed 10 bases and J shed 2 bases, with 6 bases lying between them. The CDR3 contains 12 residues. Germline assignment: CDR1 MNHEY and CDR2 SMNVEV (reference sequence). The CDR3 is CATGAGANVLTF. The DNA for the CDR3 is TGTGCCACAGGGGCTGGGGCCAACGTCCTGACTTTC.